This is a list of T cell receptor beta chains from one sample in a study of CD8+ T cells in alopecia areata. Only in-frame clones appear in the TCRdb table, and some are missing; sequencing was by immunoSEQ multiplex PCR. The table includes some 170,000 clones, around 63% detected once. The material sequenced was CD4+ T cells sorted from blood, taken at week 0. The receptors stem from a human donor with alopecia areata. Both conserved end residues are part of each CDR3. The order of the fields is clone size, J gene, D gene, V gene, CDR3 DNA, CDR3 protein. The D gene is left open where the match is weak. Clone sizes are given selectively: once, few, many, or a class where the clone is expanded.

>.|TRBJ1-1|TRBD1|TRBV5-6
TGTGCCAGCAGCGGAGGGACAGGGTTGAACACTGAAGCTTTCTTT
CASSGGTGLNTEAFF
>.|TRBJ1-6|.|TRBV2
TGTGCCAGCAGTGAAAATGAGCAGGGCGGTTCACCCCTCCACTTT
CASSENEQGGSPLHF
>.|TRBJ2-1|.|TRBV28
TGTGCCAGCAACAGGGACATCTACAATGAGCAGTTCTTC
CASNRDIYNEQFF
>.|TRBJ1-2|.|TRBV4-3
TGCGCCAGCAGCCAACATCGGACAGTAGATTATGGCTACACCTTC
CASSQHRTVDYGYTF
>.|TRBJ1-5|.|TRBV11-2
TGTGCCAGCAGCTTAGCGGGCGAGCCCCAGCATTTT
CASSLAGEPQHF
>.|TRBJ1-1|TRBD1|TRBV29-1
TGCAGCGTTGCCCGATACCGGGACAGCGTGTCCACTGAAGCTTTCTTT
CSVARYRDSVSTEAFF
>.|TRBJ2-7|TRBD2|TRBV15
TGTGCCACCCGGGGGGGTGGATCCTACGAGCAGTACTTC
CATRGGGSYEQYF
>few|TRBJ2-4|TRBD1|TRBV29-1
TGCAGCCCGACAGGGGCGGGAGCCAAAAACATTCAGTACTTC
CSPTGAGAKNIQYF
>once|TRBJ2-1|TRBD2|TRBV30
TGTGCCTGGAGAAAATGGGGGACTAGCGGGGCTGTCGGAGATGAGCAGTTCTTC
CAWRKWGTSGAVGDEQFF
>.|TRBJ1-2|TRBD1|TRBV10-3
TGTGCCATCAGTGATGGAACCGGGACAGCGTATCGTGGCTACACCTTC
CAISDGTGTAYRGYTF
>.|TRBJ2-7|TRBD1|TRBV7-9
TGTGCCAGCAGCACGGGACAGTCAACCTACGAGCAGTACTTC
CASSTGQSTYEQYF
>.|TRBJ2-6|.|TRBV11-3
TGTGCCAGCAGCCCGCGAGGCCGACTAAACTCTGGGGCCAACGTCCTGACTTTC
CASSPRGRLNSGANVLTF
>.|TRBJ2-1|TRBD2|TRBV2
TGTGCCAGCAGCTTGGCGGGGGGGTCCTACAATGAGCAGTTCTTC
CASSLAGGSYNEQFF
>.|TRBJ2-2|.|TRBV7-2
TGTGCCAGCAGCTTAGCGCTCTGGACATCGAACACCGGGGAGCTGTTTTTT
CASSLALWTSNTGELFF
>.|TRBJ2-1|TRBD2|TRBV7-3
TGTGCCAGCAGCCCCACTAGCGGGGCTTACAATGAGCAGTTCTTC
CASSPTSGAYNEQFF
>few|TRBJ2-6|TRBD1|TRBV4-3
TGCGCCAGCAGCCAGGGGAGCAGGGGGTACTACTCTGGGGCCAACGTCCTGACTTTC
CASSQGSRGYYSGANVLTF
>few|TRBJ2-1|TRBD2|TRBV28
TGTGCCAGCAGTTCGACGGGAGGCTACAATGAGCAGTTCTTC
CASSSTGGYNEQFF
>.|TRBJ1-1|.|TRBV25-1
TGTGCCAGCAGTCTCTCAGGGTGGACTGAAGCTTTCTTT
CASSLSGWTEAFF
>.|TRBJ2-7|.|TRBV19
TGTGCCAGTAGTCCCGGACAGACCTACGAGCAGTACTTC
CASSPGQTYEQYF
>many|TRBJ1-1|TRBD1|TRBV30
TGTGCCTGGAGTCTGGACAGGGGCACTGAAGCTTTCTTT
CAWSLDRGTEAFF
>.|TRBJ2-7|TRBD2|TRBV29-1
TGCAGCGTTGTTAGCGGGGAGACCTACGAGCAGTACTTC
CSVVSGETYEQYF
>.|TRBJ1-2|.|TRBV9
TGTGCCAGCAGCGGAGAAGGCGAGGGCTACACCTTC
CASSGEGEGYTF
>few|TRBJ2-3|.|TRBV29-1
TGCAGCGTTGAAGATTTTCCATCGGGGTCAGATACGCAGTATTTT
CSVEDFPSGSDTQYF
>.|TRBJ2-2|.|TRBV15
TGTGCCACCAGGGCAGTCTCAGGACGGACCGGGGAGCTGTTTTTT
CATRAVSGRTGELFF
>few|TRBJ1-1|.|TRBV5-6
TGTGCCAGCAGCCAAGGGGAGGGGACTGAAGCTTTCTTT
CASSQGEGTEAFF
>few|TRBJ2-7|TRBD1|TRBV4-3
TGCGCCAGCAGCCAAGATCGGGACAGACGGTCCTACGAGCAGTACTTC
CASSQDRDRRSYEQYF
>.|TRBJ1-4|.|TRBV29-1
TGCAGCGTTGGGCGAGCCCCTAATGAAAAACTGTTTTTT
CSVGRAPNEKLFF
>many|TRBJ1-2|.|TRBV6-1
TGTGCCTGCCCGGACGGAATCTATGGCTACACCTTC
CACPDGIYGYTF
>once|TRBJ2-7|TRBD1|TRBV29-1
TGCAGCGCGAGGACCGGGACAGGGATAGGGTACGAGCAGTACTTC
CSARTGTGIGYEQYF
>.|TRBJ2-7|TRBD1|TRBV29-1
TGCAGCGCTCTGACAGGGTACGAGCAGTACTTC
CSALTGYEQYF
>.|TRBJ1-1|.|TRBV29-1
TGCAGCGTTGAGGGGTCAGGGTTGAACACTGAAGCTTTCTTT
CSVEGSGLNTEAFF
>.|TRBJ1-5|.|TRBV29-1
TGCAGCGTTGAAGTAGGAGGGAAGGGGCAGCCCCAGCATTTT
CSVEVGGKGQPQHF
>.|TRBJ1-1|.|TRBV29-1
TGCAGCGTTGAAGGACGGATGATGAACACTGAAGCTTTCTTT
CSVEGRMMNTEAFF
>.|TRBJ2-5|.|TRBV29-1
TGCAGCGTTTTACAGGGCTTCCAAGAGACCCAGTACTTC
CSVLQGFQETQYF
>.|TRBJ1-2|TRBD1|TRBV25-1
TGTGCCAGCGTGGGCCGGGGACAGGGGACTAACTATGGCTACACCTTC
CASVGRGQGTNYGYTF
>.|TRBJ1-1|TRBD1|TRBV29-1
TGCAGCGTGCCCGGGACAGGGTTTCAGGTCACTGAAGCTTTCTTT
CSVPGTGFQVTEAFF
>.|TRBJ1-6|.|TRBV11-2
TGTGCCAGCAGCTTAGAGGTTGCAGGGATGAATTCACCCCTCCACTTT
CASSLEVAGMNSPLHF
>.|TRBJ2-6|.|TRBV30
TGTGCCCTGGAGATTGGGGCCAACGTCCTGACTTTC
CALEIGANVLTF
>.|TRBJ1-1|.|TRBV30
TGTGCCTGGAGACTGACAGCCATGAACACTGAAGCTTTCTTT
CAWRLTAMNTEAFF
>.|TRBJ2-1|.|TRBV15
TGTGCCACCAGCAGTGAACAGGGCCTTTACAATGAGCAGTTCTTC
CATSSEQGLYNEQFF
>.|TRBJ1-1|.|TRBV30
TGTGCCTGGATACGAGGGGTTGCTGAAGCTTTCTTT
CAWIRGVAEAFF
>.|TRBJ2-6|.|TRBV6-1
TGTGCCAGCTCGGGCTCTGGGGCCAACGTCCTGACTTTC
CASSGSGANVLTF
>few|TRBJ1-4|.|TRBV7-9
TGTGCCAGCAGCCCCCGACGGACAACTAATGAAAAACTGTTTTTT
CASSPRRTTNEKLFF
>.|TRBJ2-7|.|TRBV14
TGTGCCAGCAGCCAAGATTTAACAATCAACTACGAGCAGTACTTC
CASSQDLTINYEQYF
>.|TRBJ2-2|TRBD2|TRBV7-9
TGTGCCAGCAGCGTGCGCGGGGGTGACACCGGGGAGCTGTTTTTT
CASSVRGGDTGELFF
>.|TRBJ2-5|.|TRBV6-1
TGTGCCAGCAGGGGATCCAGTTTTCAAGAGACCCAGTACTTC
CASRGSSFQETQYF
>.|TRBJ2-7|.|TRBV4-1
TGCGCCAGCAGCAGCGCTAGTAGGATCTACGAGCAGTACTTC
CASSSASRIYEQYF
>.|TRBJ1-2|.|TRBV28
TGTGCCAGCCTTCCAGGGACGGGCTATGGCTACACCTTC
CASLPGTGYGYTF
>.|TRBJ1-6|.|TRBV7-9
TGTGCCAGCAGCTTAGATAACAGGAATTCACCCCTCCACTTT
CASSLDNRNSPLHF